This T cell receptor beta chain emerged from a study of technical replicates of blood from a few donors (dated 2017 in TCRdb). The method was the immunoSEQ multiplex PCR assay. The table comes from immuneACCESS by way of TCRdb, which keeps in-frame sequences with V and J called. Part of the clones is missing from these tables; in studies checked, under half for an unresolved V gene and the rest for unknown reasons. For this sample there are about 61,000 clones; around 87% appear just once. Jointly, the top ten make up 5.2% of the sample. A remark on this clone: Its antigen is still unknown. One base away there is no much larger clone; base qualities are not given.

This TCR was recovered from a human donor in good health. Some clones in this sample may be carry-over from other donors' samples. The sequenced sample was PBMCs.

The DNA is as follows: TGTGCCAGCAGCCGGGACAACAATGAAAAACTGTTTTTT. It translates to CASSRDNNEKLFF. The chain uses TRBV2 and TRBJ1-4; TRBD1 is possibly the D segment (6 matching bases). The CDR3 starts with the cysteine, ends with the phenylalanine, and has 13 residues. The read is trimmed to its CDR3 DNA, 39 bases read in frame from base 1. Trimming at the junction amounts to 6 bases on V and 5 bases on J, and the germline ends lie 10 bases apart. CDR1 and CDR2, looked up from the germline V gene, are SNHLY and FYNNEI.